This entry lists 7 T cell receptor beta chains sequenced from one sample in a study of T cells in localized non-small cell lung cancer. TCRdb's copy holds only in-frame clones and misses some; the assay was immunoSEQ multiplex PCR. The sample records over 40,000 clones, roughly 86% being singletons. The material sequenced was peripheral blood, taken before any cancer treatment. Receptors originate from a female donor over 55 with stage I squamous cell lung carcinoma.

The chain carries TRBV19 and TRBJ1-1, with a possible D match to TRBD1 (5 bases). Per the germline V gene, CDR1 is LNHDA and CDR2 is SQIVND (reference sequence). The CDR3 length is 14 residues. V lost 7 bases and J lost 1, with 13 bases in between. The CDR3 region has the DNA TGTGCCAGTATAAGGAGGCAGGGGAACACTGAAGCTTTCTTT. Amino acids: CASIRRQGNTEAFF. Complete variable domain (other parts from reference TRBV19 and TRBJ1-1): DGGITQSPKYLFRKEGQNVTLSCEQNLNHDAMYWYRQDPGQGLRLIYYSQIVNDFQKGDIAEGYSVSREKKESFPLTVTSAQKNPTAFYLCASIRRQGNTEAFFGQGTRLTVV.

The chain employs TRBV30 and TRBJ2-2; 7 nucleotides line up with TRBD2. The ends lost 0 bases at V and 4 bases at J; junction bases unmatched: 5. The CDR3 sequence is 15 residues long. The germline V gene encodes CDR1 GTSNPN and CDR2 SVGIG (reference sequence). In DNA form, the CDR3 reads TGTGCCTGGAGTGTAACGGGAGGTGGCACCGGGGAGCTGTTTTTT. Amino acids: CAWSVTGGGTGELFF.

The chain carries TRBV5-8 and TRBJ2-6, with unresolved D. The germline V and J ends were trimmed by 0 bases and 2 bases, with 3 bases remaining between them. The germline V gene has CDR1 SGHTS and CDR2 YDEGEE. The CDR3 has 14 amino acids. The CDR3 spells CASSLGPGANVLTF. The DNA for the CDR3 is TGTGCCAGCAGCTTGGGGCCTGGGGCCAACGTCCTGACTTTC.

CDR3 nucleotide sequence: TGTGCCAGCAGCTTCTTTCAGGGGAACACTGAAGCTTTCTTT. Protein product: CASSFFQGNTEAFF. The chain recombines TRBV7-9 with TRBJ1-1, with D tentatively TRBD1 (5 bases). The CDR3 length is 14 residues. Germline lookup yields CDR1 SEHNR and CDR2 FQNEAQ (reference sequence). Trimming left V 3 bases short and J 1 base short, with 9 bases between.

The chain carries TRBV5-1 and TRBJ2-5; TRBD2 aligns across 9 bases. The CDR3 is made up of 16 amino acids. The J segment lost 0 bases and the V segment lost 0 bases, leaving 3 bases of the junction unmatched. The germline gives CDR1 SGHRS, CDR2 YFSETQ. The CDR3 DNA is TGCGCCAGCAGCTTGGGACTAGCGGTGAACCAAGAGACCCAGTACTTC. Its translation: CASSLGLAVNQETQYF.

The CDR3 region has the DNA TGTGCCAGCAGCTTAGGTCCGATCAGGGGTGAAGCTTTCTTT. This encodes CASSLGPIRGEAFF. The chain carries TRBV7-3 and TRBJ1-1; D is perhaps TRBD1 (6 bases). CDR1 is SGHTA and CDR2 is FQGTGA in the germline V gene. The CDR3 consists of 14 residues. V was clipped by 2 bases and J by 7 bases, with 14 bases between them.

The chain links TRBV18 to TRBJ1-1; D might be TRBD1 (5 bases). V was clipped by 1 base and J by 3 bases, with 9 bases between them. This CDR3 is built from 14 residues. The V gene's germline CDR1 is KGHSH and CDR2 LQKENI. DNA of the CDR3: TGTGCCAGCTCACCACGAGGGGTCGACACTGAAGCTTTCTTT. Protein: CASSPRGVDTEAFF.